The 30 T cell receptor beta chains presented below share a single source sample, sequenced in a study of blood T cell repertoires in COVID-19. Sequencing was performed with immunoSEQ multiplex PCR; in TCRdb, only in-frame clones are kept and a portion is missing. The table shows 120,000 to 150,000 clones, with 80% occurring only once. Sequencing used peripheral blood. The receptors shown here come from a man between 60 and 75 years old with active or convalescent COVID-19.

This clone was observed once. This rearrangement joins TRBV28 to TRBJ1-6; D may be TRBD1 (5 bases). Looked up from germline, CDR1 is MDHEN and CDR2 is SYDVKM. V was clipped by 3 bases and J by 8 bases, with 11 bases between them. There are 14 residues in the CDR3. The CDR3 here is CASSLGPLDSPLHF. For the CDR3, the DNA is TGTGCCAGCAGTTTGGGGCCGCTAGATTCACCCCTCCACTTT. The full variable domain, in which reference TRBV28 and TRBJ1-6 provide the parts outside the CDR3, is DVKVTQSSRYLVKRTGEKVFLECVQDMDHENMFWYRQDPGLGLRLIYFSYDVKMKEKGDIPEGYSVSREKKERFSLILESASTNQTSMYLCASSLGPLDSPLHFGNGTRLTVT.

The chain links TRBV7-9 to TRBJ2-7; 7 bases map to TRBD1. With V trimmed by 2 bases and J by 5 bases, 9 bases remained unmatched. Germline CDR1 SEHNR, CDR2 FQNEAQ (reference sequence). The CDR3 covers 15 residues. The CDR3 is CASSLIATGNHEQYF. CDR3 nucleotides: TGTGCCAGCAGCTTAATAGCGACAGGGAATCACGAGCAGTACTTC.

The V gene is TRBV6-2 or TRBV6-3, the J gene TRBJ2-3; the D gene is possibly TRBD2 (5 bases). V was trimmed by 5 bases and J by 6 bases, leaving 15 bases between them. CDR1 MNHEY and CDR2 SVGEGT come from the germline V gene. This CDR3 contains 14 residues. The DNA of the CDR3 is TGTGCCAGCAGTAAAGGTCTAGCAATCGATACGCAGTATTTT. Its translation: CASSKGLAIDTQYF.

The genes are TRBV7-2 and TRBJ1-5; D is unresolved. Trimming cost V 1 base and J 6 bases, with 10 bases left between them. CDR1 and CDR2 from the germline V gene are SGHTA and FQGNSA. The CDR3 is 14 amino acids. The CDR3 sequence: CASSLGNAGQPQHF. The CDR3 DNA is TGTGCCAGCAGCTTAGGGAATGCGGGTCAGCCCCAGCATTTT.

The chain employs TRBV30 and TRBJ1-3, with 9 positions matching TRBD1. Trimming at V came to 8 bases and at J to 2 bases, leaving 7 bases not matched to a gene. The length of the CDR3 is 14 residues. Germline V gene sequence: CDR1 GTSNPN, CDR2 SVGIG (reference sequence). The CDR3 coding sequence is TGTGCCAGCCGCTACAGGGGGCCTGGAAACACCATATATTTT. It codes for CASRYRGPGNTIYF.

The chain uses TRBV15 and TRBJ1-1; D remains unclear. The CDR3 consists of 13 residues. V was shortened by 1 base and J by 0 bases, with 3 bases between the two germline ends. The germline V gene has CDR1 LNHNV and CDR2 YYDKDF (reference sequence). Here the CDR3 DNA reads TGTGCCACCAGCAGAGTCTTGAACACTGAAGCTTTCTTT. Its translation: CATSRVLNTEAFF.

J is TRBJ2-3 and V is TRBV7-2, with a weak D call TRBD1 (6 bases). Germline CDR1 reads SGHTA; CDR2 reads FQGNSA. The V and J ends lost 5 bases and 5 bases respectively, with 14 bases between them. The CDR3 runs 14 residues. CDR3: CASSKRTERDTQYF. CDR3 nucleotides: TGTGCCAGCAGCAAGAGGACAGAACGAGATACGCAGTATTTT.

This chain uses TRBV3-1 (or the pseudogene TRBV3-2) with TRBJ2-1, with a tentative D call TRBD1 (6 bases). The CDR3 consists of 15 residues. Germline loops: CDR1 LGHDT, CDR2 YNNKEL (reference sequence). The ends were cut back, 5 bases at V and 3 bases at J, with 14 bases in the middle. CDR3 sequence reads: CASSFRGRDYNEQFF. DNA for the CDR3: TGTGCCAGCAGCTTCAGGGGTCGGGACTACAATGAGCAGTTCTTC.

The J gene is TRBJ2-7, the V gene TRBV19, with 7 positions matching TRBD2. Trimming took 4 bases from V and 2 from J; bases not matched to a gene: 2. CDR3 length: 13 residues. CDR1 and CDR2 (germline): LNHDA, SQIVND (reference sequence). In nucleotides, the CDR3 is TGTGCCAGTAGTAAGCGGGGAACCTACGAGCAGTACTTC. Protein: CASSKRGTYEQYF.

The J gene is TRBJ2-2, the V gene TRBV7-2, with TRBD2 matching over 11 bases. Germline-derived CDR1 and CDR2 are SGHTA and FQGNSA. The V and J ends lost 5 bases and 5 bases, in that order; junction bases with no gene match: 10. The CDR3 spans 17 residues. This CDR3 reads CASSPLRVAGGTGELFF. The CDR3 region has the DNA TGTGCCAGCAGCCCTCTTAGGGTAGCGGGAGGGACCGGGGAGCTGTTTTTT.

V gene TRBV20-1 combines with J gene TRBJ2-7; D gene unclear. The CDR3 has 14 amino acids. Germline V gene sequence: CDR1 DFQATT, CDR2 SNEGSKA (reference sequence). The V and J ends lost 3 bases and 5 bases respectively, with 17 bases between them. CDR3 in amino acids: CSASGIRSGDEQYF. CDR3 DNA sequence: TGCAGTGCTAGTGGGATCAGGTCCGGCGACGAGCAGTACTTC.

This sequence joins TRBV7-6 and TRBJ2-1; 10 bases match TRBD1. The CDR3 runs to 17 residues. Germline V gives CDR1 SGHVS, CDR2 FNYEAQ. The V and J ends lost 5 bases and 8 bases, in that order; junction bases with no gene match: 15. The DNA for the CDR3 is TGTGCCAGCAGCCCAACTGACCCGGGACAGGGGTCCGATGAGCAGTTCTTC. Its protein is CASSPTDPGQGSDEQFF.

This clone was observed a handful of times. The V gene is TRBV4-2, the J gene TRBJ2-7, with D perhaps matching TRBD2 (5 bases). There are 15 residues in the CDR3. In germline, CDR1 is LGHNA, CDR2 YNFKEQ. The V end was cut by 0 bases, the J end by 3 bases, with 12 bases between. CDR3 sequence: CASSQERGQNYEQYF. CDR3 sequence (DNA): TGTGCCAGCAGCCAAGAAAGAGGGCAGAACTACGAGCAGTACTTC.

The V and J genes are TRBV7-6 and TRBJ2-1; TRBD2 agrees at 11 bases. Germline values: CDR1 SGHVS, CDR2 FNYEAQ. Trimming cost V 0 bases and J 0 bases; bases outside gene matches: 4. The CDR3 sequence is 18 residues long. The CDR3 is CASSLAPTSGVSYNEQFF. In DNA form, the CDR3 reads TGTGCCAGCAGCTTAGCCCCGACTAGCGGGGTCTCCTACAATGAGCAGTTCTTC.

The gene calls are TRBV7-2 and TRBJ2-7; 11 positions match TRBD2. Unmatched junction bases numbered 14, after V lost 3 bases and J lost 4 bases. This CDR3 has 18 residues. Germline CDR1 SGHTA, CDR2 FQGNSA. CDR3 nucleotides: TGTGCCAGCAGCTTGATTAACCTAGCGGGAGGACGTCCGTACGAGCAGTACTTC. This encodes CASSLINLAGGRPYEQYF.

The chain links TRBV11-3 to TRBJ1-6; TRBD1 is a possible D gene (6 bases). Germline V CDR1 and CDR2: SGHNT, YENEEA. Between the trimmed V and J ends, which lost 5 bases and 11 bases, there was a span of 10 bases. This CDR3 spans 12 amino acids. This CDR3 is CASSRGGPPLHF. CDR3 coding DNA: TGTGCCAGCAGCCGAGGGGGTCCACCCCTCCACTTT.

The chain joins TRBV5-1 to TRBJ1-5, with 8 bases matching TRBD1. V gave up 2 bases and J gave up 2 bases; unmatched junction bases: 3. Looked up from germline, CDR1 is SGHRS and CDR2 is YFSETQ. The CDR3 runs 15 residues. The CDR3 DNA reads as TGCGCCAGCAGCTTATCAGGGGGCCGCAATCAGCCCCAGCATTTT. Residues: CASSLSGGRNQPQHF.

V is TRBV19 and J is TRBJ1-5, with 7 bases identical to TRBD1. This CDR3 region has 15 residues. CDR1 LNHDA and CDR2 SQIVND come from the germline V gene (reference sequence). V was pared by 5 bases and J by 2 bases, with 6 bases of the junction left unmatched. The CDR3 DNA is TGTGCCAGTAGTCCCTCCGGACAGGGCAATCAGCCCCAGCATTTT. Translation gives CASSPSGQGNQPQHF.

The chain employs TRBV23-1 and TRBJ1-5; 8 bases align to TRBD1. TRBV23-1 is an ORF for which the function is uncertain. J was trimmed by 7 bases and V by 0 bases; bases with no gene match: 11. The CDR3 is made up of 17 amino acids. The CDR3 DNA follows: TGCGCCAGCAGTCAATCGCCCGGGACAGGCGCCTACCAGCCCCAGCATTTT. It translates to CASSQSPGTGAYQPQHF.

The chain is built from TRBV19 and TRBJ1-4; D remains ambiguous. Between the trimmed V and J ends, which lost 5 bases and 0 bases, there was a span of 10 bases. The CDR3 spans 15 residues. Germline V gives CDR1 LNHDA, CDR2 SQIVND (reference sequence). For the CDR3, the DNA is TGTGCCAGTAGTGCCTATGTTGCAACTAATGAAAAACTGTTTTTT. Residues: CASSAYVATNEKLFF.

The table lists this clone with a count of one. The chain uses TRBV5-1 and TRBJ2-5; 7 nucleotides agree with TRBD1. Germline lookup yields CDR1 SGHRS and CDR2 YFSETQ. The CDR3 spans 17 residues. The V segment lost 5 bases and the J segment 2 bases; nucleotides outside the gene matches: 15. CDR3 sequence: CASSQTTTGAPQETQYF. In nucleotides, the CDR3 is TGCGCCAGCAGTCAGACGACAACAGGGGCCCCTCAAGAGACCCAGTACTTC.

CDR3 region: CASSSTGTGVFEQYF. The CDR3 DNA is TGTGCCAGCAGCTCGACCGGGACAGGGGTTTTCGAGCAGTACTTC. V usage is TRBV7-8 and J usage is TRBJ2-7; TRBD1 aligns across 10 bases. The V and J ends lost 4 bases and 6 bases, in that order; junction bases with no gene match: 9. CDR3 length: 15 amino acids. Germline V CDR1 and CDR2: SGHVS, FQNEAQ.

This clone occurred a few times. The rearrangement uses TRBV6-4 and TRBJ1-1; D is perhaps TRBD1 (5 bases). V lost 3 bases and J lost 5, with 13 bases in between. In germline, CDR1 is MRHNA, CDR2 SNTAGT. The CDR3 loop spans 14 amino acids. For the CDR3, the DNA is TGTGCCAGCAGTGAAAGCAGGGATGGGACTGAAGCTTTCTTT. Encoded protein: CASSESRDGTEAFF.

V gene TRBV7-2 combines with J gene TRBJ1-5; possible D gene TRBD1, 5 bases. The germline V gene has CDR1 SGHTA and CDR2 FQGNSA. Trimming took off 3 bases at V and 3 bases at J, with 12 bases between the two ends. The CDR3 totals 15 residues. The CDR3 reads CASSFLGAVNQPQHF. CDR3 nucleotides: TGTGCCAGCAGCTTCCTAGGGGCAGTCAATCAGCCCCAGCATTTT. The full variable domain, rest sourced from reference TRBV7-2 and TRBJ1-5, is GAGVSQSPSNKVTEKGKDVELRCDPISGHTALYWYRQSLGQGLEFLIYFQGNSAPDKSGLPSDRFSAERTGGSVSTLTIQRTQQEDSAVYLCASSFLGAVNQPQHFGDGTRLSIL.

In its sample, this clone was seen many times. The CDR3 nucleotides read TGTGCCAGCAGCTCCCGGGATGGCGAGCAGTACTTC. It specifies CASSSRDGEQYF. The genes are TRBV11-3 and TRBJ2-7; tentatively, D is TRBD2 (5 bases). Trimming took 4 bases from V and 6 from J, leaving 10 bases between them. CDR1 and CDR2 from the germline V gene are SGHNT and YENEEA. There are 12 residues in the CDR3.

The chain recombines TRBV19 with TRBJ1-1, with D hard to call. Trimming took 5 bases from V and 2 from J, leaving 15 bases between them. CDR1 LNHDA and CDR2 SQIVND come from the germline V gene (reference sequence). CDR3 length equals 15 residues. CDR3 amino acids: CASSQKLGVNTEAFF. For the CDR3, the DNA is TGTGCCAGTAGTCAAAAATTGGGAGTAAACACTGAAGCTTTCTTT.

The genes are TRBV29-1 and TRBJ2-1; 11 bases line up with TRBD1. There are 13 residues in the CDR3. V trimming: 8 bases; J trimming: 4 bases; junction bases outside the gene matches: 4. From germline, CDR1 is SQVTM and CDR2 ANQGSEA. CDR3 DNA: TGCAGCACGGGGACAGGGGGTTACAATGAGCAGTTCTTC. This translates into CSTGTGGYNEQFF.

The gene calls are TRBV5-6 and TRBJ2-7, with D possibly being TRBD2 (6 bases). Looked up from germline, CDR1 is SGHDT and CDR2 is YYEEEE. Between the trimmed V and J ends, which lost 4 bases and 1 base, there was a span of 15 bases. The CDR3 has 15 residues. The CDR3 bases are TGTGCCAGCAGCCCCTGGCGGGGCTCATCCTACGAGCAGTACTTC. Amino acid sequence: CASSPWRGSSYEQYF. Complete variable domain (other parts from reference TRBV5-6 and TRBJ2-7): DAGVTQSPTHLIKTRGQQVTLRCSPKSGHDTVSWYQQALGQGPQFIFQYYEEEERQRGNFPDRFSGHQFPNYSSELNVNALLLGDSALYLCASSPWRGSSYEQYFGPGTRLTVT.

The rearrangement uses TRBV27 and TRBJ1-5; 7 positions agree with TRBD1. V shed 5 bases, J shed 7 bases, and the junction held 8 bases outside the gene matches. CDR3 length: 14 amino acids. Germline lookup yields CDR1 MNHEY and CDR2 SMNVEV (reference sequence). The CDR3 DNA is TGTGCCAGCAGTCAAAGACAGGGAGAACAGCCCCAGCATTTT. This encodes CASSQRQGEQPQHF.

This clone came up a few times. The V and J genes are TRBV5-1 and TRBJ2-7, with 11 bases fitting TRBD2. J lost 2 bases, V lost 1 base, and 5 bases had no gene match. CDR3 length equals 16 residues. Germline CDR1 SGHRS, CDR2 YFSETQ. This CDR3 is CASSLTLAGVPYEQYF. In nucleotides, the CDR3 is TGCGCCAGCAGCTTGACACTAGCGGGAGTCCCCTACGAGCAGTACTTC.